These 21 T cell receptor beta chains originate from one sample sequenced in a study of cytomegalovirus exposure and HLA in healthy donors. Primers: 60 Vbeta forward and 13 Jbeta reverse. Profiling relied on immunoSEQ multiplex PCR, and the TCRdb table lists in-frame clones only, not all of them. The sample includes under 300,000 clones, 85% to 95% of them seen just once. The specimen sequenced was PBMCs. Receptors were obtained from a girl under 10 years old in good health and CMV-seronegative.

This chain joins TRBV7-6 and TRBJ2-1; a possible D gene is TRBD1 (5 bases). From germline, CDR1 is SGHVS and CDR2 FNYEAQ. The CDR3 sequence is 13 residues long. Deletions cut 3 bases from V and 9 bases from J, with 12 bases between. CDR3 region: CASSLVGHGEQFF. For the CDR3, the DNA is TGTGCCAGCAGCTTGGTGGGGCACGGTGAGCAGTTCTTC.

The rearrangement links TRBV5-1 to TRBJ2-3, with TRBD2 matching over 9 bases. The CDR3 loop spans 16 amino acids. J lost 8 bases, V lost 3 bases, and 13 bases had no gene match. Germline CDR1 and CDR2: SGHRS and YFSETQ. The CDR3 is CASSSTTSGSFGTQYF. The CDR3 nucleotides are TGCGCCAGCAGCTCGACGACTAGCGGAAGCTTTGGTACGCAGTATTTT.

Only a few counts were recorded for this clone. The chain employs TRBV25-1 and TRBJ1-5, with unresolved D. The V end lost 8 bases, the J end lost 0 bases, and 11 bases lay between the germline ends. The CDR3 loop spans 14 amino acids. Germline CDR1 and CDR2: MGHDK and SYGVNS. The CDR3 here is CASSDGNSNQPQHF. Written as DNA, the CDR3 is TGTGCCAGCTCGGACGGGAATAGCAATCAGCCCCAGCATTTT.

The V and J genes are TRBV29-1 and TRBJ2-7; 12 bases line up with TRBD2. With V trimmed by 3 bases and J by 3 bases, 3 bases remained unmatched. CDR3 size: 14 residues. The germline CDR1 and CDR2 sequences are SQVTM and ANQGSEA. The DNA of the CDR3 is TGCAGCGTTGAGACTAGCGGGAGTTTCTACGAGCAGTACTTC. As protein: CSVETSGSFYEQYF.

The V gene is TRBV6-5, the J gene TRBJ2-6; unclear D gene. The V end lost 5 bases, the J end lost 0 bases, and 8 bases lay between the germline ends. The CDR3 contains 15 residues. Germline CDR1 reads MNHEY; CDR2 reads SVGAGI. The CDR3 DNA reads TGTGCCAGCAGTGCCGGAGCCTCTGGGGCCAACGTCCTGACTTTC. Amino acid sequence: CASSAGASGANVLTF.

The rearrangement links TRBV7-2 to TRBJ1-2, with a weak D call TRBD1 (5 bases). The V gene's germline CDR1 is SGHTA and CDR2 FQGNSA. The CDR3 covers 15 residues. The V end was cut by 0 bases, the J end by 0 bases, with 8 bases between. CDR3 sequence (DNA): TGTGCCAGCAGCTTAGCGTCACAGGCTAACTATGGCTACACCTTC. Translation: CASSLASQANYGYTF.

V gene TRBV7-3 combines with J gene TRBJ1-1; TRBD1 aligns across 7 bases. Germline assignment: CDR1 SGHTA and CDR2 FQGTGA. The CDR3 is made up of 13 amino acids. V lost 5 bases, J lost 2 bases, and 2 bases stayed unmatched. The CDR3 DNA is TGTGCCAGCAGCAGGGGGCAAAACACTGAAGCTTTCTTT. This codes for CASSRGQNTEAFF.

This clone was counted once. The rearrangement uses TRBV29-1 and TRBJ2-7; TRBD1 matches 10 bases. Germline CDR1 and CDR2: SQVTM and ANQGSEA. The CDR3 covers 13 residues. J was trimmed by 6 bases and V by 6 bases; bases with no gene match: 8. The CDR3 nucleotides are TGCAGCGTGGGTGGGACAGGGGTTGGCGAGCAGTACTTC. This gives the protein CSVGGTGVGEQYF.

This rearrangement joins TRBV2 to TRBJ1-5, with TRBD1 identical over 8 bases. The germline V gene encodes CDR1 SNHLY and CDR2 FYNNEI. After removal of 7 bases from V and 6 bases from J, the junction contained 8 bases not matched to a gene. The CDR3 contains 14 residues. CDR3 nucleotides: TGTGCCAGCAAGGGGACAGGAGGAAGTCAGCCCCAGCATTTT. This sequence encodes CASKGTGGSQPQHF.

The chain links TRBV2 to TRBJ1-5; 7 positions agree with TRBD1. Per the germline V gene, CDR1 is SNHLY and CDR2 is FYNNEI. This CDR3 comprises 16 residues. The junction had 6 bases not matched to a gene; V was cut back by 1 base and J by 3 bases. The CDR3 protein is CASSEVGDRYNQPQHF. The CDR3 DNA reads as TGTGCCAGCAGTGAAGTTGGGGACAGATACAATCAGCCCCAGCATTTT.

The rearrangement uses TRBV5-1 and TRBJ2-2; 9 nucleotides match TRBD1. The trim removed 2 bases at V and 4 bases at J, leaving 3 bases unmatched. The germline CDR1 and CDR2 sequences are SGHRS and YFSETQ. This CDR3 is built from 15 residues. The DNA of the CDR3 is TGCGCCAGCAGCTTCACAGGGGGCCTCACCGGGGAGCTGTTTTTT. Protein: CASSFTGGLTGELFF.

The chain carries TRBV9 and TRBJ1-1, with a tentative D call TRBD1 (6 bases). Trimming pared 0 bases from V and 3 bases from J, leaving 12 bases between. The V gene's germline CDR1 is SGDLS and CDR2 YYNGEE. This CDR3 is 15 amino acids long. The CDR3 region is CASSVVGGSDTEAFF. Here the CDR3 DNA reads TGTGCCAGCAGCGTAGTTGGGGGCTCGGACACTGAAGCTTTCTTT.

The rearrangement links TRBV5-6 to TRBJ2-1; D might be TRBD1 (6 bases). The CDR3 sequence is 12 residues long. CDR1 and CDR2 from the germline V gene are SGHDT and YYEEEE. The V and J ends lost 2 bases and 7 bases respectively, with 7 bases between them. The CDR3 protein is CASSFQGNEQFF. The DNA of the CDR3 is TGTGCCAGCAGCTTCCAGGGGAATGAGCAGTTCTTC. Drawing the rest from reference TRBV5-6 and TRBJ2-1, the complete variable domain is DAGVTQSPTHLIKTRGQQVTLRCSPKSGHDTVSWYQQALGQGPQFIFQYYEEEERQRGNFPDRFSGHQFPNYSSELNVNALLLGDSALYLCASSFQGNEQFFGPGTRLTVL.

A note on this clone: The junction departs from the called germline gene at one end, perhaps through a read error. J is TRBJ1-1 and V is TRBV6-1; D is unresolved. The CDR3 is made up of 12 amino acids. From germline, CDR1 is MNHNS and CDR2 SASEGT. The CDR3 DNA is TGTGCCACCAGTCGGGGGAACACTGAAGCTTTCTTT. Translation gives CATSRGNTEAFF.

This chain joins TRBV7-6 and TRBJ1-3, with D perhaps matching TRBD1 (6 bases). Trimming shortened V by 1 base and J by 0 bases, and 7 bases separated the two germline ends. This CDR3 is 15 amino acids long. Germline V lookup: CDR1 SGHVS, CDR2 FNYEAQ. CDR3 region: CASSLGTDSGNTIYF. CDR3 coding DNA: TGTGCCAGCAGCTTAGGGACAGACTCTGGAAACACCATATATTTT.

This rearrangement joins TRBV5-4 to TRBJ1-3; possible D gene TRBD1, 5 bases. Germline V gene data show CDR1 as SGHNT and CDR2 as YYREEE (reference sequence). The ends were cut back, 4 bases at V and 0 bases at J, with 11 bases in the middle. The CDR3 totals 15 residues. This CDR3 reads CASSREGFSGNTIYF. CDR3 coding DNA: TGTGCCAGCAGCCGGGAGGGGTTCTCTGGAAACACCATATATTTT.

This clone turned up a few times. The chain couples TRBV6-1 to TRBJ1-4; 7 nucleotides align to TRBD1. The ends lost 6 bases at V and 4 bases at J; junction bases unmatched: 8. The CDR3 totals 15 residues. Germline V gene lookup returns CDR1 MNHNS and CDR2 SASEGT. The CDR3 nucleotides are TGTGCCAGCAGCGACCTCAGGGGGAGTAATGAAAAACTGTTTTTT. Translating it yields CASSDLRGSNEKLFF.

The sample holds one count of this clone. The junction and the germline gene differ at one end; a read error may be behind it. The V call is TRBV9, the J call TRBJ2-1; 9 positions match TRBD2. This CDR3 has 16 residues. Germline V lookup: CDR1 SGDLS, CDR2 YYNGEE. Here the CDR3 DNA reads TGTGCCAGCAGCGTAGGTTCTAGCGGGGACTACATTGAGCAGTTCTTC. It yields the protein CASSVGSSGDYIEQFF.

This sequence joins TRBV5-1 and TRBJ2-7; tentative D call: TRBD1 (6 bases). Germline CDR1 SGHRS, CDR2 YFSETQ. This CDR3 region has 14 residues. The V end lost 4 bases, the J end lost 2 bases, and 13 bases lay between the germline ends. The DNA for the CDR3 is TGCGCCAGCAGCGACCCCCAGGGGACCTACGAGCAGTACTTC. Translating gives CASSDPQGTYEQYF.

The rearrangement uses TRBV6-1 and TRBJ1-4; tentative D call: TRBD1 (6 bases). Germline CDR1 is MNHNS and CDR2 is SASEGT. The CDR3 covers 16 residues. V was cut by 4 bases and J by 5 bases, with 17 bases left in between. The CDR3 region has the DNA TGTGCCAGCAGTGTACAGTGGACAGAAAGAAATGAAAAACTGTTTTTT. It translates to CASSVQWTERNEKLFF.

This clone was detected once. The V and J genes are TRBV7-2 and TRBJ2-1; 11 nucleotides agree with TRBD2. The length of the CDR3 is 16 residues. Germline lookup yields CDR1 SGHTA and CDR2 FQGNSA. V was pared by 5 bases and J by 7 bases, with 10 bases of the junction left unmatched. The CDR3 spells CASSPRVAGGPNEQFF. CDR3 DNA sequence: TGTGCCAGCAGCCCTAGGGTAGCGGGAGGGCCTAATGAGCAGTTCTTC. Filled out from reference TRBV7-2 and TRBJ2-1, the complete variable domain reads GAGVSQSPSNKVTEKGKDVELRCDPISGHTALYWYRQSLGQGLEFLIYFQGNSAPDKSGLPSDRFSAERTGGSVSTLTIQRTQQEDSAVYLCASSPRVAGGPNEQFFGPGTRLTVL.